These T cell receptor beta chains were read from a single sample in a study of cytomegalovirus exposure and HLA in healthy donors. Produced via immunoSEQ multiplex PCR; TCRdb's table is partial and in-frame only. Seen here are about 190,000 clones, roughly 80% observed once, and the top ten hold around 4%. The specimen sequenced was PBMCs. The receptors were sampled from a man aged 50-60 years in good health and CMV-seronegative. The CDR3 runs from the conserved cysteine through the conserved F or W. Each record gives: V gene, clone size, D gene, J gene, CDR3 DNA, CDR3 protein. D genes are given only for firm matches. Size is omitted from some rows. Given values are once, few, many or a class for expanded clones.

>TRBV5-8|.|.|TRBJ1-4
TGTGCCAGCAGTCTTAATGAAAAACTGTTTTTT
CASSLNEKLFF
>TRBV9|.|.|TRBJ1-6
TGTGCCAGCAGCGTAGAAAATGAGCGTTCACCCCTCCACTTT
CASSVENERSPLHF
>TRBV29-1|few|TRBD1|TRBJ2-7
TGCAGCGTCTCCGGGACAGGACCCTCCTACGAGCAGTACTTC
CSVSGTGPSYEQYF
>TRBV19|.|TRBD1|TRBJ1-2
TGTGCCAGTAGTGCCCAGGGGGCTGGAGGCTACACCTTC
CASSAQGAGGYTF
>TRBV19|.|TRBD1|TRBJ1-2
TGTGCCAGTAGTCTAGGGACAGGGTCTAACTATGGCTACACCTTC
CASSLGTGSNYGYTF
>TRBV18|few|.|TRBJ1-4
TGTGCCAGCTCAACTACAGGGTATGAAAAACTGTTTTTT
CASSTTGYEKLFF
>TRBV28|.|.|TRBJ2-3
TGTGCCAGCAGCTCCCCGGGACTCCTCACAGATACGCAGTATTTT
CASSSPGLLTDTQYF
>TRBV28|.|TRBD1|TRBJ2-3
TGTGCCAGCAGTTCGACAGGGGCAGGAACAGATACGCAGTATTTT
CASSSTGAGTDTQYF
>TRBV6-5|once|TRBD2|TRBJ2-3
TGTGCCAGCAGCTACGGGGGGACTAGCACAGATACGCAGTATTTT
CASSYGGTSTDTQYF
>TRBV6-5|.|.|TRBJ1-5
TGTGCCAGCAACCTACGGCGAGGTCAGCCCCAGCATTTT
CASNLRRGQPQHF
>TRBV7-2|once|.|TRBJ1-5
TGTGCCAGCAGCGCGGACAGTAATCAGCCCCAGCATTTT
CASSADSNQPQHF
>TRBV19|few|.|TRBJ2-7
TGTGCCAGTAGTCCCCGTTTCCAGGACAGACTCCACGAGCAGTACTTC
CASSPRFQDRLHEQYF
>TRBV19|.|TRBD1|TRBJ2-1
TGTGCCAGTAGTATTACAGGGGCAGGATCTGGAAATGAGCAGTTCTTC
CASSITGAGSGNEQFF
>TRBV7-8|.|.|TRBJ1-2
TGTGCCAGCACCCAAAGCAGGGATCGTGGCTACACCTTC
CASTQSRDRGYTF
>TRBV6-1|.|.|TRBJ2-2
TGTGCCAGCAGTGTCTCGGGTTACCGGGAGCTGTTTTTT
CASSVSGYRELFF
>TRBV7-9|.|TRBD1|TRBJ1-1
TGTGCCAGCAGCTTAGGGGACAGCTTGAACACTGAAGCTTTCTTT
CASSLGDSLNTEAFF
>TRBV23-1|.|.|TRBJ1-5
TGCGCCAGTGGTGCCACTAGCGATAGCAATCAGCCCCAGCATTTT
CASGATSDSNQPQHF
>TRBV9|.|.|TRBJ2-7
TGTGCCAGCAGCGTAGGACAGACCTACGAGCAGTACTTC
CASSVGQTYEQYF
>TRBV5-1|.|TRBD1|TRBJ1-4
TGCGCCAGCAGCCCGGGGGACAGCTCAAATGAAAAACTGTTTTTT
CASSPGDSSNEKLFF
>TRBV5-1|.|.|TRBJ2-1
TGCGCCAGCAGCTTGCCAGGCAACAATGAGCAGTTCTTC
CASSLPGNNEQFF
>TRBV5-1|.|.|TRBJ1-5
TGCGCCAGCAGCTCGGGGGTAATGGGGCAGCCCCAGCATTTT
CASSSGVMGQPQHF
>TRBV7-2|.|.|TRBJ1-2
TGTGCCAGCAGGAATCGATGGGGCCCCAACTATGGCTACACCTTC
CASRNRWGPNYGYTF